One and the same sample provided the 5 T cell receptor beta chains below, sequenced in a study of regulatory and conventional T cells in RAG deficiency. Blood CD4+ CD25-low CD127-high conventional T cells supplied the genomic DNA template. Sequencing used immunoSEQ multiplex PCR; TCRdb keeps in-frame clones, though not all of them. The sample has approximately 46,000 clones, about 90% seen once. These same data were also listed under a study on regulatory T cells. From that second work: The primer mix had 52 TRBV and 13 TRBJ primers.

Sequencing was done on a sample of CD4+ effector T cells sorted from blood. All receptors derive from a human donor in good health.

Here the CDR3 reads CASSLDSGLPGNTIYF. In nucleotides, the CDR3 is TGCGCCAGCAGCTTGGATAGCGGGCTCCCTGGAAACACCATATATTTT. V is TRBV5-1 and J is TRBJ1-3; D is uncertain. CDR1 and CDR2 from the germline V gene are SGHRS and YFSETQ. The CDR3 contains 16 residues. Trimming shortened V by 0 bases and J by 2 bases, and 12 bases separated the two germline ends.

The V call is TRBV5-4, the J call TRBJ2-3; TRBD2 aligns across 7 bases. The CDR3 sequence is 15 residues long. Trimming cost V 4 bases and J 0 bases; bases outside gene matches: 5. The germline gives CDR1 SGHNT, CDR2 YYREEE (reference sequence). As DNA, the CDR3 is TGTGCCAGCAGCGCGTCTAGCGGTAGCACAGATACGCAGTATTTT. It encodes CASSASSGSTDTQYF. Using reference TRBV5-4 and TRBJ2-3 for the parts outside the CDR3, the full variable domain is ETGVTQSPTHLIKTRGQQVTLRCSSQSGHNTVSWYQQALGQGPQFIFQYYREEENGRGNFPPRFSGLQFPNYSSELNVNALELDDSALYLCASSASSGSTDTQYFGPGTRLTVL.

This clone was detected only once. CDR3 bases: TGTGCCAGTAGTACCCCGGGACGGACCTACGAGCAGTACTTC. Protein product: CASSTPGRTYEQYF. The V call is TRBV19, the J call TRBJ2-7; D may match TRBD1 or TRBD2 (5 bases each). This CDR3 is built from 14 residues. V was trimmed by 4 bases and J by 2 bases, leaving 12 bases between them. Germline CDR1 and CDR2: LNHDA and SQIVND (reference sequence).

V and J are TRBV19 and TRBJ1-5; D is unresolved. The CDR3 runs 16 residues. Germline CDR1 LNHDA, CDR2 SQIVND (reference sequence). Trimming took 3 bases from V and 2 from J, leaving 14 bases between them. The CDR3 loop reads CASSMVEGQGNQPQHF. In DNA form, the CDR3 reads TGTGCCAGTAGTATGGTCGAGGGCCAGGGCAATCAGCCCCAGCATTTT.

The chain employs TRBV9 and TRBJ2-2; D call uncertain. Germline V CDR1 and CDR2: SGDLS, YYNGEE. Trimming removed 5 bases from V and 1 base from J, with 12 bases in between. The CDR3 length is 15 residues. The chain's CDR3 is CASRPTALNTGELFF. The CDR3 nucleotides are TGTGCCAGCAGGCCCACAGCTCTGAACACCGGGGAGCTGTTTTTT.